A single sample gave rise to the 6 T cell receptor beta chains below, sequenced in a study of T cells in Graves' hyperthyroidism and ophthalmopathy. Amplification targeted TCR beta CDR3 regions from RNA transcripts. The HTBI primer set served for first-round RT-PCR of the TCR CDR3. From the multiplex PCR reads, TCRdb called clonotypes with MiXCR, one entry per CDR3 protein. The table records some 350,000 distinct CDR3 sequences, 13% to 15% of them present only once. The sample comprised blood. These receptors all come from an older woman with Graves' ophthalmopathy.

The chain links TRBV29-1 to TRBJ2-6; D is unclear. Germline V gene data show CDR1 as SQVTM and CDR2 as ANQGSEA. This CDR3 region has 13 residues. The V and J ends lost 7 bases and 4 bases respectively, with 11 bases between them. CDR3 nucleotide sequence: TGCAGCGCTGGACCTGGAGGGGCCAACGTCCTGACTTTC. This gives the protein CSAGPGGANVLTF. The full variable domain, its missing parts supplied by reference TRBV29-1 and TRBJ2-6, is SAVISQKPSRDICQRGTSLTIQCQVDSQVTMMFWYRQQPGQSLTLIATANQGSEATYESGFVIDKFPISRPNLTFSTLTVSNMSPEDSSIYLCSAGPGGANVLTFGAGSRLTVL.

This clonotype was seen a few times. CDR3 sequence (DNA): TGTGCCAGCAGCCCACTGACTGCTGGAAACACCATATATTTT. Translated, it gives CASSPLTAGNTIYF. The V gene is TRBV27, the J gene TRBJ1-3; D is ambiguous. Germline assignment: CDR1 MNHEY and CDR2 SMNVEV (reference sequence). The CDR3 spans 14 residues. Trimming stripped 6 bases from V and 2 bases from J, with 11 bases between.

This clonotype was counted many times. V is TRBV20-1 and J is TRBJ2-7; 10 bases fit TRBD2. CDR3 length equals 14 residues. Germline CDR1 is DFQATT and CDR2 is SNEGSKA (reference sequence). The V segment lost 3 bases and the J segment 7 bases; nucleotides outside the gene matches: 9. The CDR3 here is CSARSSGRAGEQYF. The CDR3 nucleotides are TGCAGTGCTAGGTCCAGCGGGAGGGCCGGTGAGCAGTACTTC.

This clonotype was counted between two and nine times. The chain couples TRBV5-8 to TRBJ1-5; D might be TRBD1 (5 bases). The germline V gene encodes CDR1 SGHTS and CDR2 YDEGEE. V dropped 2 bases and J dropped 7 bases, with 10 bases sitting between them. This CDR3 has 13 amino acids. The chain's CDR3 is CASSFAQGQPQHF. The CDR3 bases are TGTGCCAGCAGCTTCGCCCAGGGCCAGCCCCAGCATTTT.

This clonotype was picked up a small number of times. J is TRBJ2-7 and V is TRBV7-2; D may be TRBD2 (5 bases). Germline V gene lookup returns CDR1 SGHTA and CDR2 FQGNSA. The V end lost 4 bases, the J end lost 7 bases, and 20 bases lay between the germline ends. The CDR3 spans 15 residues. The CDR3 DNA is TGTGCCAGCAGCTATATATCTGTTCTCCGCGGGGAGCAGTACTTC. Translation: CASSYISVLRGEQYF.

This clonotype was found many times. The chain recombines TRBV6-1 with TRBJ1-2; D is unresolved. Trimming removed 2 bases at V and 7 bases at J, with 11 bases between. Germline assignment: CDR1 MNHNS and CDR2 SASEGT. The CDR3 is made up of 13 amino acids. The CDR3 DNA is TGTGCCAGCAGTGAAACTATAGGCGCTGGCTACACCTTC. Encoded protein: CASSETIGAGYTF.